The present entry profiles one T cell receptor (beta chain) with its context. The V end lost 5 bases, the J end lost 3 bases, and 11 bases lay between the germline ends. This CDR3 spans 13 amino acids. CDR1 is MDHEN and CDR2 is SYDVKM in the germline V gene. TCR alpha and beta CDR3 regions were amplified from RNA using iRepertoire nested multiplex PCR. TCRdb fed the multiplex PCR reads into MiXCR, producing one record per CDR3 protein. Of roughly 200,000 distinct CDR3 sequences listed, more than 35% are singletons. These data come from a study of glioma-infiltrating T cells. The V gene is TRBV28, the J gene TRBJ2-7; D is undetermined. Sequencing used glioma tissue, nonneoplastic brain tissue, or PBMCs (not recorded which). This clonotype was obtained from a human donor with low-grade glioma or glioblastoma, undergoing nonglioma brain surgery, or in good health (not recorded which). The CDR3 DNA follows: TGTGCCAGCAGTCCCCCCAGTTACTACGAGCAGTACTTC. The encoded protein is CASSPPSYYEQYF.